The table lists the clone carrying this T cell receptor beta chain with a few counts. Antigen: not known. 60 Vbeta and 13 Jbeta primers were used in PCR. Data came from immunoSEQ multiplex PCR; TCRdb stores just in-frame clones and leaves some out. The sample records fewer than 95,000 clones, approximately 64% being singletons. This entry belongs to a study of cytomegalovirus exposure and HLA in healthy donors. General study findings and limits: TRBV6-2, TRBV6-3 and other indistinguishable V segments were excluded. The study labeled 150 or so TCR beta chains cytomegalovirus-associated.

Germline loops: CDR1 SGDLS, CDR2 YYNGEE. This CDR3 comprises 17 residues. Trimming pared 1 base from V and 6 bases from J, leaving 19 bases between. This TCR derives from a woman aged 50 to 60 in good health and CMV-seropositive. Sequencing input: PBMCs. The chain combines TRBV9 with TRBJ2-2; TRBD1 is a possible D gene (6 bases). In DNA form, the CDR3 reads TGTGCCAGCAGCGTATCAATTGAGCCCGGACAGCCCGGGGAGCTGTTTTTT. Its protein is CASSVSIEPGQPGELFF. The whole variable domain, filled in from reference TRBV9 and TRBJ2-2, reads DSGVTQTPKHLITATGQRVTLRCSPRSGDLSVYWYQQSLDQGLQFLIQYYNGEERAKGNILERFSAQQFPDLHSELNLSSLELGDSALYFCASSVSIEPGQPGELFFGEGSRLTVL.